A selection of T cell receptor beta chains follows, all from one sample in a study of PD-1 blockade in classical Hodgkin lymphoma. This table comes from immunoSEQ multiplex PCR, and its TCRdb copy is limited to in-frame clones, with some not included. The sample includes around 42,000 clones, 55% to 75% of them seen just once. Material: peripheral blood mononuclear cells (PBMCs), obtained at baseline. The receptors were sampled from a human donor with classical Hodgkin lymphoma. CDR3s include the opening cysteine and the closing phenylalanine or tryptophan. The order of the fields is V gene, clone size, J gene, D gene, CDR3 DNA, CDR3 protein. The D gene is left open where the match is weak. Not all rows give a size; the values are once, few, many and, for expanded clones, a class.

>TRBV14|NA|TRBJ2-2|NA
TGTGCCAGCAGCCAATACGGGGTCACCGGGGAGCTGTTTTTT
CASSQYGVTGELFF
>TRBV9|NA|TRBJ1-5|TRBD1
TGTGCCAGCAGCCCAAGGGACAGTTATAATCAGCCCCAGCATTTT
CASSPRDSYNQPQHF
>TRBV5-1|NA|TRBJ1-4|NA
TGCGCCAGCAGCTTGGATGTCCCAGTTGAAGAAAAACTGTTTTTT
CASSLDVPVEEKLFF
>TRBV4-3|NA|TRBJ1-6|NA
TGCGCCAGCAGCCAAGATCCTCCAGTTAGGGTGTATAATTCACCCCTCCACTTT
CASSQDPPVRVYNSPLHF
>TRBV4-1|NA|TRBJ1-2|NA
TGCGCCAGCAGCCAAGAACTTTTTCCCGGGCAAGGCTACACCTTC
CASSQELFPGQGYTF
>TRBV19|NA|TRBJ2-3|TRBD2
TGTGCCAGTGGGAGGGAGCAGTATTTT
CASGREQYF
>TRBV30|few|TRBJ1-1|NA
TGTGCCTGGAGATTCAGGGGCCCTCCATGGAGCACTGAAGCTTTCTTT
CAWRFRGPPWSTEAFF
>TRBV6-5|NA|TRBJ2-7|NA
TGTGCCAGCAGTTACGCGGGCGTCTACGAGCAGTACTTC
CASSYAGVYEQYF
>TRBV4-1|NA|TRBJ1-3|NA
TGCGCCAGCAGCCAAAGTCGTGGAAACACCATATATTTT
CASSQSRGNTIYF
>TRBV29-1|once|TRBJ2-5|NA
TGCAGCGGGCAGGGGGGGGGACAAGAGACCCAGTACTTC
CSGQGGGQETQYF
>TRBV6-4|NA|TRBJ1-5|NA
TGTGCCAGCATCCTGATAGATAGCAATCAGCCCCAGCATTTT
CASILIDSNQPQHF
>TRBV4-3|NA|TRBJ2-1|TRBD2
TGCGCCAGCAGCCAAGACTTCCGGGGGGGCGGGAATGAGCAGTTCTTC
CASSQDFRGGGNEQFF
>TRBV19|NA|TRBJ1-1|NA
TGTGCCAGTAGTAGAGTGACAGCCGGGTGGAACACTGAAGCTTTCTTT
CASSRVTAGWNTEAFF
>TRBV9|NA|TRBJ2-7|TRBD2
TGTGCCAGCAGCATGGGACTAGCGGGAGGCCCTGACGAGCAGTACTTC
CASSMGLAGGPDEQYF
>TRBV5-1|few|TRBJ2-5|TRBD1
TGCGCCAGCAGAGATACAGGGGCGGGAGAGACCCAGTACTTC
CASRDTGAGETQYF
>TRBV6-5|NA|TRBJ1-2|NA
TGTGCCAGCAGTCAACAGGGAGGCTATGGCTACACCTTC
CASSQQGGYGYTF
>TRBV7-2|once|TRBJ2-7|NA
TGTGCCAGCAGCCGGGAGAGGCAGGGGCATGTCTCCTACGAGCAGTACTTC
CASSRERQGHVSYEQYF
>TRBV5-8|NA|TRBJ1-3|NA
TGTGCCAGCAGCTTGGGGAGCGTAGGGACCGGAAACACCATATATTTT
CASSLGSVGTGNTIYF
>TRBV30|few|TRBJ1-5|NA
TGTGCCTGGGATCAGGGTAATCAGCCCCAGCATTTT
CAWDQGNQPQHF
>TRBV6-1|NA|TRBJ1-6|TRBD1
TGTGCCAGCAGTGGGGGGACAGGCCGTAATTCACCCCTCCACTTT
CASSGGTGRNSPLHF
>TRBV6-5|NA|TRBJ2-3|NA
TGTGCCAGCATCCAGACAGATACGCAGTATTTT
CASIQTDTQYF
>TRBV15|NA|TRBJ2-7|TRBD2
TGTGCCACCAGCAGAGATTGGGCGGGAGCGACGGTCGCGCAGTACTTC
CATSRDWAGATVAQYF
>TRBV14|once|TRBJ1-1|NA
TGTGCCAGCCGGCTTTACACTGAAGCTTTCTTT
CASRLYTEAFF
>TRBV6-5|NA|TRBJ1-3|NA
TGTGCCAGCAGTTACTCGGCGGGGGCTGGTGGAAACACCATATATTTT
CASSYSAGAGGNTIYF
>TRBV11-3|NA|TRBJ2-2|NA
TGTGCCAGCAGCTCCTCCGGCAGTTCCGCCGGGGAGCTGTTTTTT
CASSSSGSSAGELFF
>TRBV30|NA|TRBJ1-5|NA
TGTGCCTGGAGTGTAGGGGTCAGCAATCAGCCCCAGCATTTT
CAWSVGVSNQPQHF
>TRBV11-1|NA|TRBJ2-1|NA
TGTGCCAGCAGCTTTGGCTCCTACAATGAGCAGTTCTTC
CASSFGSYNEQFF
>TRBV10-3|NA|TRBJ1-2|TRBD1
TGTGCCATCAGAGCCGGGACAGGGATGGGCGCGGACTATGGCTACACCTTC
CAIRAGTGMGADYGYTF
>TRBV19|NA|TRBJ2-1|NA
TGTGCCAGTAGTGAACCCGGGACTCTTCCTGGCTACAATGAGCAGTTCTTC
CASSEPGTLPGYNEQFF
>TRBV10-3|once|TRBJ2-4|TRBD1
TGTGCCATCAGACCGGGACAGGGGGATTTCGACAAAAACATTCAGTACTTC
CAIRPGQGDFDKNIQYF
>TRBV28|NA|TRBJ2-7|TRBD2
TGTGCCAGCAGTTCTGGGACTAGCGGGCATTTCTACGAGCAGTACTTC
CASSSGTSGHFYEQYF
>TRBV28|once|TRBJ1-4|NA
TGTGCCAGCAGTTTACTGATTGCAACTAATGAAAAACTGTTTTTT
CASSLLIATNEKLFF
>TRBV19|NA|TRBJ1-3|NA
TGTGCCAGTAGTATAGGGGGAAGCTCTGGAAACACCATATATTTT
CASSIGGSSGNTIYF
>TRBV5-1|NA|TRBJ2-1|TRBD1
TGCGCCAGCAGCTTGATCAGGGGGCTGGGTGAGCAGTTCTTC
CASSLIRGLGEQFF
>TRBV6-7|NA|TRBJ1-1|NA
TGTGCCAGCAGTCTCATCTCCGACAGGTCAACCTTGAACACTGAAGCTTTCTTT
CASSLISDRSTLNTEAFF
>TRBV7-2|NA|TRBJ2-7|NA
TGTGCCAGCAGCCGAGGGTACGAGCAGTACTTC
CASSRGYEQYF
>TRBV19|medium-sized|TRBJ1-2|TRBD1
TGTGCCAGTCGGGACAGGGGGCTGCGAGGCTACACCTTC
CASRDRGLRGYTF
>TRBV27|once|TRBJ1-4|NA
TGTGCCAGCAGTTTCTCTTCGATACATGAAAAACTGTTTTTT
CASSFSSIHEKLFF
>TRBV6-5|NA|TRBJ1-5|NA
TGTGCCAGCAGGCTAGGGCTATATAGCAATCAGCCCCAGCATTTT
CASRLGLYSNQPQHF
>TRBV7-2|few|TRBJ1-2|NA
TGTGCCAGCAGCTACGGGACGGATGTCCTTGGCTACACCTTC
CASSYGTDVLGYTF
>TRBV27|NA|TRBJ2-1|TRBD2
TGTGCCAGCACCGACGACGGGACTAGTTCCTACAATGAGCAGTTCTTC
CASTDDGTSSYNEQFF
>TRBV14|NA|TRBJ1-1|NA
TGTGCCAGCAGCCAAGATACGGGCAACCGAGGGGCTGAAGCTTTCTTT
CASSQDTGNRGAEAFF
>TRBV7-6|NA|TRBJ2-2|NA
TGTGCCAGCAGCCCGAGGAAGACAGGACAAAACACCGGGGAGCTGTTTTTT
CASSPRKTGQNTGELFF
>TRBV5-1|NA|TRBJ2-7|NA
TGCGCCAGCAGTTCGACAGGAGCCTACGAGCAGTACTTC
CASSSTGAYEQYF
>TRBV6-5|NA|TRBJ1-5|TRBD1
TGTGCCAGCAGGTCCGGACAGGGGGCAGGGCAGCCCCAGCATTTT
CASRSGQGAGQPQHF
>TRBV7-2|few|TRBJ1-2|TRBD1
TGTGCCAGCAGCTGGGGACAGGTAGATGGCTACACCTTC
CASSWGQVDGYTF